A selection of T cell receptor beta chains follows, all from one sample in a study of T-cell memory formation after mild COVID-19. Using its own MiXCR run on the 5' RACE reads, TCRdb lists one record per CDR3 protein. The sample lists around 300,000 distinct CDR3 sequences, less than 9.5% occurring once. Sequenced material: PBMCs or a T cell subset sorted from them (not recorded which). These receptor sequences come from a man aged 18 to 29 who had mild COVID-19 (a few samples of this study predate the infection). Cell type and time point are not known. CDR3s include the opening cysteine and the closing phenylalanine or tryptophan. The D gene is left open where the match is weak. Size tells how often a clone was seen (once, few, many) or the class of an expanded clone, and some rows leave it out.

TRBJ1-1 TRBV12-3/TRBV12-4 few TRBD1 CASSRGQDMNTEAFF TGTGCCAGCAGTAGGGGACAGGACATGAACACTGAAGCTTTCTTT
TRBJ2-3 TRBV6-1 - TRBD1 CASSEVGTGDTQYF TGTGCCAGCAGTGAGGTTGGAACAGGGGATACACAGTATTTT
TRBJ2-7 TRBV6-5 few - CASRPQGQIDEQYF TGTGCCAGTCGCCCCCAAGGGCAAATAGACGAGCAGTACTTC
TRBJ1-5 TRBV19 - TRBD1 CASTTTRQGVRPQHF TGTGCCAGTACCACAACCCGGCAGGGGGTGAGGCCCCAGCATTTT
TRBJ2-2 TRBV5-1 many - CASSLGHTGELFF TGCGCCAGCAGCTTGGGACACACCGGGGAGCTGTTTTTT
TRBJ2-5 TRBV5-1 - TRBD2 CASSLLAGAETQYF TGCGCCAGCAGCCTCTTAGCGGGGGCAGAGACCCAGTACTTC
TRBJ2-1 TRBV5-1 few TRBD1 CASKRTGGINEQFF TGCGCCAGCAAAAGGACAGGGGGCATCAATGAGCAGTTCTTC
TRBJ2-1 TRBV20-1 - - CSAAPRGGSSYNEQFF TGCAGTGCTGCCCCCAGGGGGGGGAGCTCCTACAATGAGCAGTTCTTC
TRBJ1-1 TRBV7-9 - TRBD1 CASKLEGANTEAFF TGTGCCAGCAAATTGGAGGGGGCGAACACTGAAGCTTTCTTT
TRBJ2-1 TRBV7-2 few TRBD2 CASSLEGLAGAAEQFF TGTGCCAGCAGCTTAGAAGGGCTAGCGGGGGCCGCGGAGCAGTTCTTC
TRBJ2-3 TRBV9 few TRBD2 CASSLRLAGDSTDTQYF TGTGCCAGCAGTCTACGACTAGCGGGGGATAGCACAGATACGCAGTATTTT
TRBJ2-2 TRBV3-1 many - CASSTRRANTGELFF TGTGCCAGCAGCACCCGCCGGGCGAACACCGGGGAGCTGTTTTTT
TRBJ1-4 TRBV12-3/TRBV12-4 few - CASSFSQVGEKLFF TGTGCCAGCAGTTTTTCACAGGTCGGAGAAAAACTGTTTTTT
TRBJ2-1 TRBV5-1 few - CASSPYGGNEQFF TGCGCCAGCAGTCCCTACGGGGGAAATGAGCAGTTCTTC
TRBJ1-1 TRBV5-1 many - CASSLATEDTEAFF TGCGCCAGCAGCTTGGCCACGGAAGACACTGAAGCTTTCTTT
TRBJ1-2 TRBV20-1 many TRBD1 CSARGQGGASGYTF TGCAGTGCTAGAGGCCAAGGGGGCGCGAGTGGCTACACCTTC
TRBJ1-2 TRBV7-9 many TRBD1 CASRPGQGESYGYTF TGTGCCAGCAGACCCGGACAGGGAGAATCCTATGGCTACACCTTC
TRBJ2-1 TRBV6-5 - TRBD2 CASSYSALAGDNEQFF TGTGCCAGCAGTTACTCTGCACTAGCGGGGGACAATGAGCAGTTCTTC
TRBJ1-1 TRBV27 - TRBD1 CASSFHPGQGNTEAFF TGTGCCAGCAGTTTTCATCCCGGACAGGGCAACACTGAAGCTTTCTTT
TRBJ1-2 TRBV2 few - CASSRGAYGYTF TGTGCCAGCAGCAGGGGCGCCTATGGCTACACCTTC
TRBJ2-1 TRBV3-1 - TRBD2 CASSQGTSGANNEQFF TGTGCCAGCAGCCAAGGGACTAGCGGGGCTAACAATGAGCAGTTCTTC
TRBJ2-1 TRBV19 few TRBD1 CASSVTGTGGIKDEQFF TGTGCCAGTAGTGTTACGGGGACAGGGGGTATTAAGGATGAGCAGTTCTTC
TRBJ1-1 TRBV10-3 few TRBD1 CAISDRGLYTEAFF TGTGCCATCAGTGACAGGGGGCTGTACACTGAAGCTTTCTTT
TRBJ1-2 TRBV14 - - CASSQGTADYGYTF TGTGCCAGCAGCCAGGGGACCGCCGACTATGGCTACACCTTC
TRBJ1-1 TRBV6-1 - - CASSDLGGNTEAFF TGTGCCAGCAGTGACTTAGGGGGGAACACTGAAGCTTTCTTT
TRBJ1-2 TRBV3-1 many - CASSQSIQGIYGYTF TGTGCCAGCAGCCAAAGTATCCAGGGTATCTACGGCTACACCTTC
TRBJ1-6 TRBV12-3/TRBV12-4 few - CASSPYQGGSPLHF TGTGCCAGCAGCCCTTACCAAGGGGGTTCACCCCTCCACTTT
TRBJ1-2 TRBV4-3 - - CASSQEPGHGYTF TGCGCCAGCAGCCAAGAACCCGGACATGGCTACACCTTC